A single sample is the source of the 21 T cell receptor beta chains below, sequenced in a study of human T cells and chemical hapten exposure. Time point noted: patch test 1, 2 weeks after DPC sensitization. This sample's treatment: therapeutic diphenylcyclopropenone sensitization with weekly scalp DPC. Using its own MiXCR run on the RACE reads, TCRdb lists one record per CDR3 protein. The data hold approximately 350,000 distinct CDR3 sequences, with under 8% observed a single time. Specimen: whole blood, collected in connection with sensitization to the hapten diphenylcyclopropenone (DPC). The receptors stem from a woman aged 18-29 years with alopecia areata. Some clones in this sample may be carry-over from other donors' samples.

In this sample, this clonotype turned up many times. The rearrangement uses TRBV20-1 and TRBJ2-7, with D tentatively TRBD2 (6 bases). Trimming took off 1 base at V and 2 bases at J, with 12 bases between the two ends. The germline gives CDR1 DFQATT, CDR2 SNEGSKA (reference sequence). The CDR3 covers 14 residues. CDR3 protein: CSARATRVAYEQYF. As DNA, the CDR3 is TGCAGTGCTAGAGCGACTAGAGTTGCCTACGAGCAGTACTTC.

A few counts support this clonotype. The rearrangement links TRBV28 to TRBJ1-5; D call uncertain. The CDR3 totals 13 residues. Trimming removed 2 bases at V and 6 bases at J, with 8 bases between. Germline CDR1 and CDR2: MDHEN and SYDVKM. In DNA form, the CDR3 reads TGTGCCAGCAGTTTACTGGTCCGTCAGCCCCAGCATTTT. Translation: CASSLLVRQPQHF.

The sample holds many counts of this clonotype. The chain recombines TRBV6-5 with TRBJ2-3, with 9 positions matching TRBD2. The CDR3 is 16 amino acids. Trimming removed 5 bases from V and 4 bases from J; junction bases left unmatched: 10. Looked up from germline, CDR1 is MNHEY and CDR2 is SVGAGI. In nucleotides, the CDR3 is TGTGCCAGCAGTCGCTTTGCTAGCGGGGTCCCAGATACGCAGTATTTT. Amino acid sequence: CASSRFASGVPDTQYF.

This rearrangement joins TRBV6-5 to TRBJ2-7; D is perhaps TRBD2 (6 bases). This CDR3 contains 14 residues. Trimming stripped 6 bases from V and 0 bases from J, with 12 bases between. Germline V gene lookup returns CDR1 MNHEY and CDR2 SVGAGI. The CDR3 sequence: CASREGSSSYEQYF. Here the CDR3 DNA reads TGTGCCAGCAGGGAGGGATCGAGCTCCTACGAGCAGTACTTC.

This clonotype was found many times. The chain is built from TRBV14 and TRBJ1-2; D is perhaps TRBD1 (6 bases). Germline V gives CDR1 SGHDN, CDR2 FVKESK. This CDR3 is 14 amino acids long. Trimming shortened V by 1 base and J by 5 bases, and 11 bases separated the two germline ends. Written as DNA, the CDR3 is TGTGCCAGCAGCCAAGGCAGGGGAGGATATGGCTACACCTTC. Translation: CASSQGRGGYGYTF.

The count of this clonotype is one. This chain joins TRBV4-3 and TRBJ2-6; 8 bases align to TRBD2. V shed 0 bases, J shed 8 bases, and the junction held 6 bases outside the gene matches. The CDR3 runs 16 residues. CDR1 is LGHNA and CDR2 is YSLEER in the germline V gene. The DNA for the CDR3 is TGCGCCAGCAGCCAAGATCAAGCGGGGGCCCCCAACGTCCTGACTTTC. Translated: CASSQDQAGAPNVLTF.

The V gene is TRBV5-1, the J gene TRBJ2-1; D might be TRBD2 (5 bases). Germline V gene lookup returns CDR1 SGHRS and CDR2 YFSETQ. The CDR3 runs to 16 residues. Trimming pared 2 bases from V and 0 bases from J, leaving 12 bases between. CDR3 region: CASSLPSGYSYNEQFF. CDR3 sequence (DNA): TGCGCCAGCAGCTTACCGAGCGGTTACTCCTACAATGAGCAGTTCTTC.

The J gene is TRBJ1-1, the V gene TRBV6-2 or TRBV6-3, with D perhaps matching TRBD1 (5 bases). Germline assignment: CDR1 MNHEY and CDR2 SVGEGT. Trimming removed 2 bases from V and 0 bases from J, with 22 bases in between. This CDR3 is built from 19 residues. The CDR3 bases are TGTGCCAGCAGTTACGGGGGAGCAGGAATCATCACATTGAACACTGAAGCTTTCTTT. Encoded protein: CASSYGGAGIITLNTEAFF.

This clonotype was seen only a few times. The chain combines TRBV2 with TRBJ2-3; 7 bases map to TRBD1. In germline, CDR1 is SNHLY, CDR2 FYNNEI. J gave up 0 bases and V 3 bases, and 3 bases lay outside the gene matches. The CDR3 is 15 residues long. The CDR3 here is CASSETGRSTDTQYF. The CDR3 DNA is TGTGCCAGCAGTGAGACAGGGCGTAGCACAGATACGCAGTATTTT.

The CDR3 reads CASSKGPTNTGELFF. In nucleotides, the CDR3 is TGTGCCAGCAGCAAGGGACCGACGAACACCGGGGAGCTGTTTTTT. This chain joins TRBV5-6 and TRBJ2-2, with D perhaps given as TRBD1 or TRBD2 (5 bases each). The CDR3 is 15 amino acids. V lost 4 bases to trimming and J lost 0 bases, with 10 bases between them. CDR1 and CDR2 (germline): SGHDT, YYEEEE.

V gene TRBV4-2 combines with J gene TRBJ2-4; the D gene is possibly TRBD2 (5 bases). The length of the CDR3 is 15 residues. Germline CDR1 reads LGHNA; CDR2 reads YNFKEQ. Trimming took 5 bases from V and 1 from J, leaving 12 bases between them. The CDR3, as DNA: TGTGCCAGCAGCGATCTAAGCGGCGCCAAAAACATTCAGTACTTC. Its protein is CASSDLSGAKNIQYF.

CDR3 sequence reads: CSAIPLAGGYNEQFF. Written as DNA, the CDR3 is TGCAGTGCTATCCCCCTAGCGGGGGGCTACAATGAGCAGTTCTTC. The chain has TRBV20-1 and TRBJ2-1; 11 nucleotides agree with TRBD2. CDR1 and CDR2 (germline): DFQATT, SNEGSKA (reference sequence). The CDR3 length is 15 residues. With 4 bases clipped from V and 3 bases from J, the junction kept 5 bases outside the gene matches.

The sample holds many counts of this clonotype. The chain combines TRBV24-1 with TRBJ2-3, with D hard to call. The V gene's germline CDR1 is KGHDR and CDR2 SFDVKD. The CDR3 runs to 11 residues. V lost 5 bases, J lost 4 bases, and 3 bases lay in between. As DNA, the CDR3 is TGTGCCACCAGTGCGTCAGATACGCAGTATTTT. Translating it yields CATSASDTQYF.

This chain connects TRBV20-1 to TRBJ2-3; D is unresolved. The V gene's germline CDR1 is DFQATT and CDR2 SNEGSKA (reference sequence). This CDR3 contains 18 residues. Trimming took off 0 bases at V and 4 bases at J, with 23 bases between the two ends. CDR3 in amino acids: CSARDPRTATHRSDTQYF. As DNA, the CDR3 is TGCAGTGCTAGAGACCCCCGAACGGCTACCCATCGCTCAGATACGCAGTATTTT.

This chain joins TRBV6-5 and TRBJ1-2; 9 nucleotides agree with TRBD1. Germline V CDR1 and CDR2: MNHEY, SVGAGI. This CDR3 has 15 residues. V shed 6 bases, J shed 7 bases, and the junction held 12 bases outside the gene matches. CDR3 coding DNA: TGTGCCAGCAGCCCTGGGACAGGGAGTCGACGTGGCTACACCTTC. It yields the protein CASSPGTGSRRGYTF.

This clonotype was picked up a small number of times. V usage is TRBV18 and J usage is TRBJ1-1; D remains ambiguous. Looked up from germline, CDR1 is KGHSH and CDR2 is LQKENI. The CDR3 sequence is 13 residues long. Trimming cost V 6 bases and J 7 bases, with 15 bases left between them. The CDR3 region has the DNA TGTGCCAGCTCCTCCGGGAGCCTGAATGAAGCTTTCTTT. This sequence encodes CASSSGSLNEAFF.

This clonotype has a count of ten or more. The rearrangement uses TRBV29-1 and TRBJ2-5; 7 bases match TRBD1. The V and J ends lost 2 bases and 3 bases, in that order; junction bases with no gene match: 6. CDR3 length: 14 residues. Germline V gives CDR1 SQVTM, CDR2 ANQGSEA. CDR3 DNA sequence: TGCAGCGTTGAAATCCCCGGGACAGAAGAGACCCAGTACTTC. This encodes CSVEIPGTEETQYF.

The chain uses TRBV4-3 and TRBJ1-2; no clear D. Germline V CDR1 and CDR2: LGHNA, YSLEER. This CDR3 is built from 14 residues. The V end was cut by 0 bases, the J end by 7 bases, with 12 bases between. The DNA of the CDR3 is TGCGCCAGCAGCCAAGATTGGGAGCTTGGTGGCTACACCTTC. Encoded protein: CASSQDWELGGYTF.

At least ten counts were recorded for this clonotype. The chain uses TRBV14 and TRBJ2-1; tentatively, D is TRBD2 (5 bases). Germline V lookup: CDR1 SGHDN, CDR2 FVKESK. Between the trimmed V and J ends, which lost 8 bases and 3 bases, there was a span of 20 bases. There are 16 residues in the CDR3. For the CDR3, the DNA is TGTGCCAGCGACGAGAACGGAGGAAGTGGCTACAATGAGCAGTTCTTC. This codes for CASDENGGSGYNEQFF.

The DNA for the CDR3 is TGTGCCACCGTCAACTATAGAGGGGGTGAGCAGTTCTTC. Amino acids: CATVNYRGGEQFF. This chain uses TRBV6-5 with TRBJ2-1; possible D gene TRBD1, 6 bases. Trimming removed 10 bases from V and 9 bases from J, with 19 bases in between. In germline, CDR1 is MNHEY, CDR2 SVGAGI. This CDR3 is 13 amino acids long.

This sequence joins TRBV6-6 and TRBJ2-4; D tentatively fits TRBD1 or TRBD2 (7 bases each). This CDR3 has 13 residues. V lost 10 bases, J lost 7 bases, and 17 bases lay in between. CDR1 is MNHNY and CDR2 is SVGAGI in the germline V gene (reference sequence). CDR3 bases: TGTGCCACCCAGGGGGGGGCGAATAACATTCAGTACTTC. The encoded protein is CATQGGANNIQYF.